This is a list of T cell receptor beta chains from one sample in a study of shared clonotypes between healthy human individuals. Sequenced by immunoSEQ multiplex PCR; TCRdb stores in-frame clones only, minus some. The profile shows 2,500,000 or so clones, approximately 94% of them singletons. The sample was naive CD4+ T cells from PBMCs. The receptors come from a man between 18 and 29 years old in good health. Some clones in this sample may be carry-over from other donors' samples. CDR3s include the opening cysteine and the closing phenylalanine or tryptophan. Each record gives: clone size, CDR3 length, D gene, J gene, V gene, CDR3 DNA, CDR3 protein. D genes are given only for firm matches. Rows give clone size only sometimes, using once, few, many, or a class for an expanded clone.

abundance: .; len: 13; d_gene: TRBD1; j_gene: TRBJ1-1; v_gene: TRBV7-9; CDR3nt: TGTGCCAGCAAAGTTGACAGGGAAACTGAAGCTTTCTTT; CDR3aa: CASKVDRETEAFF
abundance: .; len: 15; d_gene: .; j_gene: TRBJ1-6; v_gene: TRBV4-2; CDR3nt: TGTGCCAGCACCCCTATGGGGGGCGATAATTCACCCCTCCACTTT; CDR3aa: CASTPMGGDNSPLHF
abundance: .; len: 13; d_gene: .; j_gene: TRBJ2-5; v_gene: TRBV11-2; CDR3nt: TGTGCCAGCAGCTCCGCCCGGACGGGACGATCCAACTTC; CDR3aa: CASSSARTGRSNF
abundance: .; len: 16; d_gene: TRBD2; j_gene: TRBJ2-1; v_gene: TRBV28; CDR3nt: TGTGCCAGCAGCCCTGGGGCGGGAGCCCCCTACAATGAGCAGTTCTTC; CDR3aa: CASSPGAGAPYNEQFF
abundance: .; len: 17; d_gene: TRBD2; j_gene: TRBJ2-7; v_gene: TRBV7-9; CDR3nt: TGTGCCAGCAGCCCCCGACTAGCGAGCCAACATCACTACGAGCAGTACTTC; CDR3aa: CASSPRLASQHHYEQYF
abundance: once; len: 14; d_gene: .; j_gene: TRBJ2-1; v_gene: TRBV4-2; CDR3nt: TGTGCCAGCAGCCAAGCCGCAGGGGTAGGTGAGCAGTTCTTC; CDR3aa: CASSQAAGVGEQFF
abundance: .; len: 14; d_gene: .; j_gene: TRBJ2-7; v_gene: TRBV19; CDR3nt: TGTGCCACCGCCCGGAGGGACTCCTACTACGAGCAGTACTTC; CDR3aa: CATARRDSYYEQYF
abundance: .; len: 15; d_gene: .; j_gene: TRBJ2-1; v_gene: TRBV6-5; CDR3nt: TGTGCCAGCGGGCGTGGTCCCGGTGGGGACAATGAGCAGTTCTTC; CDR3aa: CASGRGPGGDNEQFF
abundance: .; len: 14; d_gene: TRBD2; j_gene: TRBJ2-3; v_gene: TRBV9; CDR3nt: TGTGCCAGCAGCGTAGTTGCGGGAGGGAGTACGCAGTATTTT; CDR3aa: CASSVVAGGSTQYF
abundance: .; len: 15; d_gene: .; j_gene: TRBJ1-5; v_gene: TRBV6-5; CDR3nt: TGTGCCAGCAGTTACTCTGGACCCACCAATCAGCCCCAGCATTTT; CDR3aa: CASSYSGPTNQPQHF
abundance: once; len: 16; d_gene: .; j_gene: TRBJ1-5; v_gene: TRBV19; CDR3nt: TGTGCCAGTAGTATAAGGGCCAGCTATAGCAATCAGCCCCAGCATTTT; CDR3aa: CASSIRASYSNQPQHF
abundance: .; len: 14; d_gene: TRBD1; j_gene: TRBJ2-3; v_gene: TRBV19; CDR3nt: TGTGCCAGTAAAGACAGGGGACTCACAGATACGCAGTATTTT; CDR3aa: CASKDRGLTDTQYF
abundance: .; len: 14; d_gene: .; j_gene: TRBJ2-7; v_gene: TRBV11-2; CDR3nt: TGTGCCAGCAGCTTATGGGGCGCGGGGTACGAGCAGTACTTC; CDR3aa: CASSLWGAGYEQYF
abundance: .; len: 11; d_gene: .; j_gene: TRBJ1-2; v_gene: TRBV6-5; CDR3nt: TGTGCCAGCAAACACGGCAGCGGCTACACCTTC; CDR3aa: CASKHGSGYTF
abundance: .; len: 15; d_gene: TRBD1; j_gene: TRBJ1-6; v_gene: TRBV2; CDR3nt: TGTGCCAGCACCCTCCGACAGGGACAAAATTCACCCCTCCACTTT; CDR3aa: CASTLRQGQNSPLHF
abundance: once; len: 14; d_gene: .; j_gene: TRBJ2-7; v_gene: TRBV28; CDR3nt: TGTGCCAGCAGACCCGGACTTGCCCCCTACGAGCAGTACTTC; CDR3aa: CASRPGLAPYEQYF
abundance: .; len: 12; d_gene: .; j_gene: TRBJ2-1; v_gene: TRBV7-9; CDR3nt: TGTGCCAGCGGCTTAGTAGGGCTTGGAGAGTTCTTC; CDR3aa: CASGLVGLGEFF
abundance: .; len: 13; d_gene: .; j_gene: TRBJ1-4; v_gene: TRBV9; CDR3nt: TGTGCCAGCAGCGTAAGGATAGGTGAAAAACTGTTTTTT; CDR3aa: CASSVRIGEKLFF
abundance: .; len: 13; d_gene: .; j_gene: TRBJ1-1; v_gene: TRBV7-9; CDR3nt: TGTGCCAGCAGCTTAACAGGTACACTGGTAGCTTTCTTT; CDR3aa: CASSLTGTLVAFF
abundance: once; len: 14; d_gene: .; j_gene: TRBJ2-5; v_gene: TRBV14; CDR3nt: TGTGCCAGCAGCCAAGATCCTATTCGGGAGACCCAGTACTTC; CDR3aa: CASSQDPIRETQYF
abundance: few; len: 15; d_gene: .; j_gene: TRBJ1-1; v_gene: TRBV14; CDR3nt: TGTGCCAGCAGCCAAGTATACAGGAAGAACACTGAAGCTTTCTTT; CDR3aa: CASSQVYRKNTEAFF
abundance: .; len: 14; d_gene: TRBD1; j_gene: TRBJ2-3; v_gene: TRBV2; CDR3nt: TGTGCCAGCAGCCCCGGACAGGGGGCAGATACGCAGTATTTT; CDR3aa: CASSPGQGADTQYF